The entry below gives a single T cell receptor (beta chain) sequence along with its context. What it binds is unknown. Germline values: CDR1 ENHRY, CDR2 SYGVKD. The CDR3 is made up of 12 amino acids. Researchers built TCR beta cDNA using 5'RACE template switching with UMIs. Reprocessing the 5' RACE reads, TCRdb reports a single entry for every CDR3 protein and omits DNA. This repertoire includes about 170,000 distinct CDR3 sequences. This entry is derived from a study of T cells expressing NK-cell markers. Study-wide context: HCMV seropositivity marked seven of the eight sequenced donors; one was seronegative.

Findings and caveats of the study: NKG2C+ dominant clonotype frequencies in over 5 donors were roughly 1.0-7.5% of CD8+ T cells. For a handful of donors, these clonotypes were likewise the leading ones in the CD3+CD56-NKG2C+ fraction.

The sample consisted of blood T cells: a sorted CD56 or NKG2C T cell subset, CD4+ or CD8+ T cells, or bulk PBMC T cells (not recorded which). The chain uses TRBV10-3 and TRBJ1-2. The source of this sequence is a man aged 18 to 70 in good health. CDR3 in amino acids: CAISDYADGYTF.